This T cell receptor beta chain was identified in a study of Graves' ophthalmopathy and Graves' hyperthyroidism. Study summary: Sampling took place at initial diagnosis, with peripheral blood obtained before any treatment.

The germline V gene encodes CDR1 MNHNS and CDR2 SASEGT. CDR3 length: 14 amino acids. V was clipped by 1 base and J by 1 base, with 8 bases between them. Under 3 months in duration, the ophthalmopathy in affected donors had moderate-to-severe activity, CAS ≥3 and NOSPECS ≥4. Clinical symptoms, serum thyroxine, TRAb, thyroid ultrasound and orbital computed tomography were relied on for diagnosis. PBMCs originated in about 10 ml of fresh peripheral blood. From RNA, the CDR3 regions of TCR beta chains were amplified and sequenced. A first-round RT-PCR used HTBI primers, followed by a second-round multiplex PCR. MiXCR, run by TCRdb on the multiplex PCR reads, gives a single entry per CDR3 protein. The sample records under 350,000 distinct CDR3 sequences, 15% to 20% being singletons.

This sequence joins TRBV6-1 and TRBJ2-7, with no clear D. The sample consisted of peripheral blood. The clonotype originates from an adult man with Graves' ophthalmopathy. Here the CDR3 reads CASSEVRASYEQYF. The CDR3 coding sequence is TGTGCCAGCAGTGAAGTCCGCGCGTCCTACGAGCAGTACTTC.